Reported below is one T cell receptor (beta chain). This entry belongs to a study of cytomegalovirus exposure and HLA in healthy donors. The PCR had 60 Vbeta and 13 Jbeta primers. The repertoire was sequenced with immunoSEQ multiplex PCR; TCRdb's copy has only in-frame clones and lacks some. The sample holds fewer than 140,000 clones, about four fifths seen once. This CDR3 contains 14 residues. Germline V gene sequence: CDR1 LNHDA, CDR2 SQIVND (reference sequence). V lost 1 base to trimming and J lost 3 bases, with 4 bases between them. Input material: PBMCs. The rearrangement joins TRBV19 to TRBJ2-6; D gene uncertain. This TCR was recovered from a man between 45 and 60 years old in good health and CMV-seronegative. The CDR3 reads CASSIGYGANVLTF. The CDR3 DNA sequence: TGTGCCAGTAGTATAGGTTATGGGGCCAACGTCCTGACTTTC.